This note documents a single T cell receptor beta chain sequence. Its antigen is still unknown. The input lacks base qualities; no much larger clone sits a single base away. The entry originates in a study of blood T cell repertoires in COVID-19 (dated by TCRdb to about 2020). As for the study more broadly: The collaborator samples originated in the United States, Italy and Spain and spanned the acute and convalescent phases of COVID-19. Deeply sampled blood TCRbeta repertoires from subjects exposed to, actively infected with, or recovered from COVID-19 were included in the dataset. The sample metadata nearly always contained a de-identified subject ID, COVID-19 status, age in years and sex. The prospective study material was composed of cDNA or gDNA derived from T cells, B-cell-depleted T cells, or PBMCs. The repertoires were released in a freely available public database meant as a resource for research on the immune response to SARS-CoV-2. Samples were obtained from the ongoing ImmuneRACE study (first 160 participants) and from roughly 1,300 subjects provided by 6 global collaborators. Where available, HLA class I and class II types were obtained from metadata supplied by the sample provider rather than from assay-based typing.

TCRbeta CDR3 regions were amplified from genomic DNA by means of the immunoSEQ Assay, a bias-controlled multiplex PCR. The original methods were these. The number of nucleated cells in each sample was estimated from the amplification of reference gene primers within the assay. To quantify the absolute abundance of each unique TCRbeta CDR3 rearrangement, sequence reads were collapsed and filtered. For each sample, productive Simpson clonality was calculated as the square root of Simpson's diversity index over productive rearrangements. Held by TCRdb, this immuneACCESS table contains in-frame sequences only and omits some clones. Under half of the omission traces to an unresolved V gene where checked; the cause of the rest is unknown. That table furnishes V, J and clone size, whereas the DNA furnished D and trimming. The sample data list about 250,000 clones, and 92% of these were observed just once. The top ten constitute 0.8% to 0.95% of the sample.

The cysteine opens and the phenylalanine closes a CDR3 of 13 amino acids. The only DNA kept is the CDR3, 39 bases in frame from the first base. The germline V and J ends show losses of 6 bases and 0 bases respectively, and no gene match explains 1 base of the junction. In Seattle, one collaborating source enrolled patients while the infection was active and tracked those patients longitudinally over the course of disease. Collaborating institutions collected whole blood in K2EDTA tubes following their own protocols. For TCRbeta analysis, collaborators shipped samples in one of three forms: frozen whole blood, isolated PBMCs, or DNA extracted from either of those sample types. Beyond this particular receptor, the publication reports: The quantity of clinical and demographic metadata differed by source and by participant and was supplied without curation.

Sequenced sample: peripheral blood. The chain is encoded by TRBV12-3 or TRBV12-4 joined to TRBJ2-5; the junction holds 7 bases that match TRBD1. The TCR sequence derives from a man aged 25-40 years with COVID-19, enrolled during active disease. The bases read TGTGCCAGCAGGGGGACAGACCAAGAGACCCAGTACTTC. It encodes CASRGTDQETQYF.